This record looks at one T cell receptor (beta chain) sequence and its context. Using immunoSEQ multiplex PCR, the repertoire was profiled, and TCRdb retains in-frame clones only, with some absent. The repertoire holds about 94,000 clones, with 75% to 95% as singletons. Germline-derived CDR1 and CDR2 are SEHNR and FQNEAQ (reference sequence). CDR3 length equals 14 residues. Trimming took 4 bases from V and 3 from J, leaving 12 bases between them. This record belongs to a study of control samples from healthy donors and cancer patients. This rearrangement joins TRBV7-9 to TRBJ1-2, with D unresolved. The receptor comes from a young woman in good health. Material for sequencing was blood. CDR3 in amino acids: CASSSGPAHYGYTF. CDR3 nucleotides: TGTGCCAGCAGCTCCGGACCGGCGCACTATGGCTACACCTTC.